The text below deals with one TCR beta chain. Its target is unknown. This specimen comes from a study of tissue T cells after allogeneic stem cell transplantation. The germline V gene encodes CDR1 MNHEY and CDR2 SMNVEV (reference sequence). The CDR3 sequence is 14 residues long. V was shortened by 7 bases and J by 2 bases, with 12 bases between the two germline ends. Points from the study as a whole: Across patients, clones rarely overlapped, yet motif clusters were shared tissue-specifically.

Measured with immunoSEQ multiplex PCR; TCRdb has only the in-frame clones, and not every one. The sample contains 25,000 to 30,000 clones, 91% of which appear only once. The chain has TRBV27 and TRBJ1-5; a possible D gene is TRBD1 (6 bases). This TCR came from a male donor older than 55 who later had graft-versus-host disease after an allogeneic stem cell transplant. The sample consisted of blood, taken before transplantation. Here the CDR3 reads CASTYGQRNQPQHF. Here the CDR3 DNA reads TGTGCCAGCACCTACGGACAGCGCAATCAGCCCCAGCATTTT.